The sequence of this T cell receptor (beta chain) was determined in a study of T cell repertoires in cytomegalovirus infection. Overall study context: TCR beta signatures that were public indicated CMV infection and matching HLA type. Findings and limits, study-wide: There were carriers of CMV plus the relevant HLA, and cumulative public TCR beta family frequency identified them. HLA-C-restricted CMV-specific TCR beta clonotypes were dominant in the ex vivo response.

TCRdb redid the calling of the reads with MiXCR, one entry per CDR3 protein. The profile shows roughly 240,000 distinct CDR3 sequences, approximately 7% of them singletons. This clonotype was seen repeatedly, ten times or more. Antigen: not known. V shed 1 base, J shed 6 bases, and the junction held 10 bases outside the gene matches. The CDR3 is 17 residues long. Germline V gene sequence: CDR1 SGHTA, CDR2 FQGNSA. The source material was PBMCs. The sequence was obtained from a human donor in good health (CMV status not recorded). Some clones in this sample may be carry-over from other donors' samples. The genes are TRBV7-2 and TRBJ2-1, with 9 bases identical to TRBD2. CDR3 loop: CASSLGGAGGPVNEQFF. CDR3 sequence (DNA): TGTGCCAGCAGCTTAGGAGGGGCGGGGGGGCCAGTCAATGAGCAGTTCTTC.